This T cell receptor (beta chain) was found in a study of shared clonotypes between healthy human individuals. The assay was immunoSEQ multiplex PCR, and TCRdb's table has in-frame clones only and misses some. The sample comprises around 1.4 million clones, approximately 98.5% of which are singletons, and roughly 0.36% rests with the top ten. J lost 3 bases, V lost 0 bases, and 7 bases had no gene match. Per germline, CDR1 SGHDT and CDR2 YYEEEE. The length of the CDR3 is 16 residues. V gene TRBV5-6 combines with J gene TRBJ2-7; TRBD2 matches at 9 bases. This receptor was obtained from a man aged 30 to 45 in good health. Material for sequencing was naive CD4+ T cells sorted from blood. Sample subset: CD45RA+ positively selected. DNA for the CDR3: TGTGCCAGCAGCTTGGAACTAGCGGGTTTTTTCTACGAGCAGTACTTC. Translating it yields CASSLELAGFFYEQYF.